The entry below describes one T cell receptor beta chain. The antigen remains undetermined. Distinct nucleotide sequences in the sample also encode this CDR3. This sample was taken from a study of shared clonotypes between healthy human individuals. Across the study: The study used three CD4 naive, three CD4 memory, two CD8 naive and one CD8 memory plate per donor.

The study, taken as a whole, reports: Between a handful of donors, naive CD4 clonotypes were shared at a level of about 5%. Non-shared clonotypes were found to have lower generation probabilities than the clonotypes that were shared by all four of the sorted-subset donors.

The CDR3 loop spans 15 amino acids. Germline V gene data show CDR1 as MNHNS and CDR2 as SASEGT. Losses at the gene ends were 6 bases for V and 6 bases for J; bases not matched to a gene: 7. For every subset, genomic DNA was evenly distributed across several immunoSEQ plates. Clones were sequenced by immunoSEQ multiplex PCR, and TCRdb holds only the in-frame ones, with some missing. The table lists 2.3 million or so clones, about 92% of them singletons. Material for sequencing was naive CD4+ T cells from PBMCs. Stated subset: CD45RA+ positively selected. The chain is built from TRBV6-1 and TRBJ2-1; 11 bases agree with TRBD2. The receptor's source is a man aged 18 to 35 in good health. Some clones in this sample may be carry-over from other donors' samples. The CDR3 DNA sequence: TGTGCCAGCAGCCCGGGGCTAGCGGGGGGCAATGAGCAGTTCTTC. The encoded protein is CASSPGLAGGNEQFF.